This passage covers 5 T cell receptor beta chains from one sample sequenced in a study of blood T cell repertoires in COVID-19 (dated by TCRdb to the early 2020s). Library creation used the immunoSEQ multiplex PCR assay. TCRdb took this table from immuneACCESS and kept in-frame rearrangements with V and J called. Such tables lack part of the clones; where checked against another copy, unresolved V genes explain under half of the gap, and the rest is unexplained. Across this sample there are 350,000 or so clones, with roughly 90% seen only once. Roughly 20% of the sample goes to the ten largest clones. The sequenced sample was PBMCs or T cells enriched from blood (not recorded which). These receptors all stem from a young woman who had recovered from COVID-19.

The chain employs TRBV3-1 (or the pseudogene TRBV3-2) and TRBJ2-3, with 10 bases lining up with TRBD2. The trim removed 4 bases at V and 1 base at J, leaving 11 bases unmatched. CDR3 size: 18 residues. Germline CDR1 and CDR2: LGHDT and YNNKEL (reference sequence). The CDR3 DNA reads as TGTGCCAGCAGCCGCCCCCGAAGCGGGAGGGTCCGCACAGATACGCAGTATTTT. Its protein product is CASSRPRSGRVRTDTQYF.

The rearrangement joins TRBV15 to TRBJ2-7, with 11 bases fitting TRBD2. The length of the CDR3 is 16 residues. The V gene's germline CDR1 is LNHNV and CDR2 YYDKDF (reference sequence). V dropped 0 bases and J dropped 3; count of bases not matched to a gene: 4. DNA for the CDR3: TGTGCCACCAGCAGAGATTTAGCGGGAGGGGTCTACGAGCAGTACTTC. This translates into CATSRDLAGGVYEQYF.

The chain combines TRBV13 with TRBJ1-2; D is perhaps TRBD1 (5 bases). V was shortened by 2 bases and J by 5 bases, with 9 bases between the two germline ends. Germline V lookup: CDR1 PRHDT, CDR2 FYEKMQ (reference sequence). The CDR3 totals 13 residues. CDR3 in DNA: TGTGCCAGCAGCTTAACAGGAGAATATGGCTACACCTTC. Its translation: CASSLTGEYGYTF.

CDR3: CASSLSPTSWGDEQYF. The DNA for the CDR3 is TGTGCCAGCAGTTTATCCCCGACATCCTGGGGGGATGAGCAGTACTTC. The chain uses TRBV27 and TRBJ2-7, with a tentative D call TRBD2 (6 bases). Germline V gives CDR1 MNHEY, CDR2 SMNVEV (reference sequence). The CDR3 length is 16 residues. The ends were cut back, 0 bases at V and 7 bases at J, with 19 bases in the middle.

V usage is TRBV9 and J usage is TRBJ2-5, with 8 nucleotides matching TRBD1. Trimming cost V 0 bases and J 4 bases; bases outside gene matches: 5. Germline CDR1 is SGDLS and CDR2 is YYNGEE. This CDR3 spans 15 amino acids. CDR3 residues: CASSVGTGPPETQYF. In DNA form, the CDR3 reads TGTGCCAGCAGCGTAGGGACAGGGCCCCCAGAGACCCAGTACTTC. The variable domain in full, completed from reference TRBV9 and TRBJ2-5, reads DSGVTQTPKHLITATGQRVTLRCSPRSGDLSVYWYQQSLDQGLQFLIQYYNGEERAKGNILERFSAQQFPDLHSELNLSSLELGDSALYFCASSVGTGPPETQYFGPGTRLLVL.